This TCR beta chain originates from a study of regulatory T cells in long-lasting Graves disease. Documented time point: newly diagnosed GD, antithyroid drugs for less than 3 months. PBMC-extracted RNA yielded the TCR library. This clonotype has ten or more counts. V was clipped by 0 bases and J by 4 bases, with 5 bases between them. This CDR3 contains 13 residues. Per the germline V gene, CDR1 is SGHRS and CDR2 is YFSETQ. Library construction for TCR beta used iRepertoire HTBI primers and Arm-PCR of CDR3 regions. Each CDR3 protein is one row after TCRdb ran MiXCR on the multiplex PCR reads. The sample contains roughly 500,000 distinct CDR3 sequences, less than 15% of which appear only once. These data were also reused for a study on T cells in Graves' hyperthyroidism and ophthalmopathy.

The specimen was peripheral blood mononuclear cells (PBMCs), collected at new diagnosis, from a patient treated with antithyroid drugs. V gene TRBV5-1 combines with J gene TRBJ2-1; no clear D. This clonotype was obtained from a woman aged 45-65 years with Graves disease. The CDR3 is CASSLDVYNEQFF. The CDR3 DNA reads as TGCGCCAGCAGCTTGGACGTTTACAATGAGCAGTTCTTC.